This T cell receptor beta chain was recovered during a study of T-cell reconstitution after alpha-beta-depleted transplantation in children. Study-wide results and caveats: From surviving recipient T cells and thymic progenitors came the high day-60 TCRbeta diversity observed in some patients. In patients about two months after transplant, alpha-beta T cells reportedly arose from several hundred expanded graft clones. Newly generated T cells supplied most T-cell counts and diversity one year post-transplant.

V was cut by 5 bases and J by 8 bases, with 10 bases left in between. The CDR3 sequence is 12 residues long. Looked up from germline, CDR1 is SEHNR and CDR2 is FQNEAQ (reference sequence). It was with unique molecular identifiers that the TCRbeta library was prepared. In TCRdb, the PCR reads were re-called with MiXCR into one record per CDR3 protein. Of just under 150,000 distinct CDR3 sequences listed, 8% to 10% are singletons. This clonotype was detected ten times or more. Its antigen is undetermined. The sequence derives from a female patient younger than 10 who had a stem cell transplant for congenital amegakaryocytic thrombocytopenia, so the T cells may come from the graft donor. Here the sequenced sample was PBMCs, mostly from graft donor cells, taken 180 days after TCRalphabeta/CD19-depleted stem cell transplant. The rearrangement joins TRBV7-9 to TRBJ2-1; D is possibly TRBD1 (6 bases). The CDR3 protein is CASSMTGYEQFF. The CDR3 DNA reads TGTGCCAGCAGCATGACAGGTTATGAGCAGTTCTTC. The variable domain in full, with the rest retrieved from reference TRBV7-9 and TRBJ2-1, is DTGVSQNPRHKITKRGQNVTFRCDPISEHNRLYWYRQTLGQGPEFLTYFQNEAQLEKSRLLSDRFSAERPKGSFSTLEIQRTEQGDSAMYLCASSMTGYEQFFGPGTRLTVL.